Below, 13 T cell receptor beta chains from the same sample are listed, as sequenced in a study of T-cell reconstitution after alpha-beta-depleted transplantation in children. Researchers prepared the TCRbeta library using unique molecular identifiers, the study reports. TCRdb re-called the PCR reads through MiXCR, storing one row per CDR3 protein. The sample includes around 670,000 distinct CDR3 sequences, around 13% seen only once; the top ten take around 0.79%. The sample was PBMCs, taken before TCRalphabeta/CD19-depleted stem cell transplant. The receptors shown here come from a girl aged 2-15 years with congenital amegakaryocytic thrombocytopenia, due to receive a stem cell transplant.

The table lists this clonotype with many counts. The chain has TRBV4-1 and TRBJ2-3; 8 nucleotides align to TRBD2. The CDR3 spans 17 residues. J gave up 2 bases and V 3 bases, and 10 bases lay outside the gene matches. Germline V CDR1 and CDR2: MGHRA, YSYEKL. CDR3 sequence (DNA): TGCGCCAGCAGCCATCTCCCGGGACTAGAAGTCACAGATACGCAGTATTTT. It is translated as CASSHLPGLEVTDTQYF.

Only a few counts were recorded for this clonotype. The rearrangement joins TRBV7-8 to TRBJ2-3; D ambiguous. The V end was cut by 1 base, the J end by 5 bases, with 10 bases between. The length of the CDR3 is 14 residues. CDR1 and CDR2 from the germline V gene are SGHVS and FQNEAQ. CDR3 sequence (DNA): TGTGCCAGCAGCTTAGGGGCCCGGCTAGATACGCAGTATTTT. Encoded protein: CASSLGARLDTQYF.

This clonotype was counted between two and nine times. The chain recombines TRBV29-1 with TRBJ2-2; maybe TRBD2 (5 bases). This CDR3 is 14 amino acids long. The V gene lost 0 bases and the J gene lost 5 bases, with 10 bases spanning the gap. Per germline, CDR1 SQVTM and CDR2 ANQGSEA. CDR3 in DNA: TGCAGCGTTGAAGAAAAGGAGGCAACCGGGGAGCTGTTTTTT. It is translated as CSVEEKEATGELFF.

The gene calls are TRBV20-1 and TRBJ2-7; the D gene could be TRBD1 or TRBD2 (5 bases each). Trimming stripped 1 base from V and 2 bases from J, with 15 bases between. The germline V gene has CDR1 DFQATT and CDR2 SNEGSKA (reference sequence). The CDR3 is 15 amino acids. This chain's CDR3 is CSARVPGGTTYEQYF. The CDR3 DNA is TGCAGTGCTAGAGTGCCTGGTGGGACCACCTACGAGCAGTACTTC.

In this sample, this clonotype turned up many times. The CDR3 loop is CASSFTGMNTEAFF. For the CDR3, the DNA is TGCGCCAGCAGCTTTACAGGGATGAACACTGAAGCTTTCTTT. The chain has TRBV5-1 and TRBJ1-1; TRBD1 is a possible D gene (6 bases). CDR1 SGHRS and CDR2 YFSETQ come from the germline V gene. The length of the CDR3 is 14 residues. V was shortened by 2 bases and J by 0 bases, with 8 bases between the two germline ends.

This clonotype occurred many times. The V gene is TRBV15, the J gene TRBJ2-7; no clear D. Between the trimmed V and J ends, which lost 0 bases and 5 bases, there was a span of 14 bases. Germline assignment: CDR1 LNHNV and CDR2 YYDKDF (reference sequence). The CDR3 sequence is 15 residues long. The CDR3 here is CATSRDRAPADEQYF. The CDR3 DNA is TGTGCCACCAGCAGAGACCGGGCCCCTGCGGACGAGCAGTACTTC.

The chain has TRBV20-1 and TRBJ2-7; 10 bases are a match to TRBD2. The CDR3 has 14 amino acids. J lost 6 bases, V lost 5 bases, and 10 bases had no gene match. Looked up from germline, CDR1 is DFQATT and CDR2 is SNEGSKA (reference sequence). The CDR3 loop reads CSALLGTSEVEQYF. The CDR3 nucleotides read TGCAGTGCTCTTCTAGGGACTAGCGAGGTCGAGCAGTACTTC.

This clonotype was detected ten times or more. The rearrangement uses TRBV29-1 and TRBJ2-7, with 8 bases aligning to TRBD2. The CDR3 totals 13 residues. V was clipped by 4 bases and J by 2 bases; unmatched bases: 4. Germline V lookup: CDR1 SQVTM, CDR2 ANQGSEA. The CDR3 reads CSVGSGRAYEQYF. The CDR3 DNA is TGCAGCGTTGGGTCCGGGAGGGCCTACGAGCAGTACTTC.

This clonotype was recorded many times. CDR3 in amino acids: CSVDGGENTGELFF. CDR3 in DNA: TGCAGCGTTGATGGAGGGGAAAACACCGGGGAGCTGTTTTTT. This rearrangement joins TRBV29-1 to TRBJ2-2, with D tentatively TRBD2 (6 bases). Germline loops: CDR1 SQVTM, CDR2 ANQGSEA. V was trimmed by 3 bases and J by 2 bases, leaving 10 bases between them. The CDR3 runs to 14 residues.

This clonotype has at least ten counts. As DNA, the CDR3 is TGTGCCAGCAGCTTAGGCGCCGGACAGGGGGTTCCCCTCGAGCAGTACTTC. Its protein product is CASSLGAGQGVPLEQYF. The J gene is TRBJ2-7, the V gene TRBV7-8; 10 nucleotides match TRBD1. With V trimmed by 1 base and J by 6 bases, 12 bases remained unmatched. The germline V gene encodes CDR1 SGHVS and CDR2 FQNEAQ. This CDR3 is built from 17 residues.

Many counts were recorded for this clonotype. The chain uses TRBV29-1 and TRBJ2-1; no definite D call. V lost 3 bases to trimming and J lost 7 bases, with 4 bases between them. Germline CDR1 and CDR2: SQVTM and ANQGSEA. There are 10 residues in the CDR3. The CDR3, as DNA: TGCAGCGTTGAGGGGAATGAGCAGTTCTTC. This codes for CSVEGNEQFF.

This clonotype has a count of ten or more. The gene calls are TRBV20-1 and TRBJ2-2, with D perhaps assigned TRBD1 or TRBD2 (5 bases each). The germline CDR1 and CDR2 sequences are DFQATT and SNEGSKA (reference sequence). V was cut by 6 bases and J by 6 bases, with 11 bases left in between. The CDR3 consists of 12 residues. CDR3 DNA: TGCAGTGCGCGAGGGGTCCCCGGGGAGCTGTTTTTT. It translates to CSARGVPGELFF.

This clonotype was recorded at least ten times. This rearrangement joins TRBV29-1 to TRBJ1-2, with 7 bases matching TRBD1. The germline gives CDR1 SQVTM, CDR2 ANQGSEA. V lost 4 bases, J lost 7 bases, and 9 bases stayed unmatched. The CDR3 length is 13 residues. CDR3 DNA: TGCAGCGTTGTTGCTCAGGGGGGCGTTGGCTACACCTTC. Its translation: CSVVAQGGVGYTF.